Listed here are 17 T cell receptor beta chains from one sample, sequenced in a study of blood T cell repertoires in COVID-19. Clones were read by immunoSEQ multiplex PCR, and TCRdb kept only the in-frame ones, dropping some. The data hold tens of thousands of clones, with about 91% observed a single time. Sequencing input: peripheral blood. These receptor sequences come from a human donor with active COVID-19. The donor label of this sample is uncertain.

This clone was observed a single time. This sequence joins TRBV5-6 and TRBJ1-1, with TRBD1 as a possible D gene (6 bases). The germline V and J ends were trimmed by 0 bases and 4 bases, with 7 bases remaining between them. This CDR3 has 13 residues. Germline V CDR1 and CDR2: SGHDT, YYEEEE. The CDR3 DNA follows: TGTGCCAGCAGCTTGGCAGGGGTCACTGAAGCTTTCTTT. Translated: CASSLAGVTEAFF.

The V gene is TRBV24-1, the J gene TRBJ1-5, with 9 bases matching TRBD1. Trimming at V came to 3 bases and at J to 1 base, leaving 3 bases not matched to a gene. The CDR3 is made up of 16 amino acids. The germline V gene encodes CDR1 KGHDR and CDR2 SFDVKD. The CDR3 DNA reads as TGTGCCACCAGTGATACCGGGACAGGGAGCAATCAGCCCCAGCATTTT. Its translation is CATSDTGTGSNQPQHF.

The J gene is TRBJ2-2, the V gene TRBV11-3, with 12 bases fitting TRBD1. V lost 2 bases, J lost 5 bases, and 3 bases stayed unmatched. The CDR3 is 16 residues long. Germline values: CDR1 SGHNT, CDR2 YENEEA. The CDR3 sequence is CASSLRDRGRTGELFF. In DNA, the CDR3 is TGTGCCAGCAGCTTACGGGACAGGGGGCGTACCGGGGAGCTGTTTTTT.

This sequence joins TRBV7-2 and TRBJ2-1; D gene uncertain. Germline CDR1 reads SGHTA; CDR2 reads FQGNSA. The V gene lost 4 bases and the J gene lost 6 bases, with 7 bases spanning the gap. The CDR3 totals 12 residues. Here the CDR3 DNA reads TGTGCCAGCAGCTCTTACATCAATGAGCAGTTCTTC. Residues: CASSSYINEQFF.

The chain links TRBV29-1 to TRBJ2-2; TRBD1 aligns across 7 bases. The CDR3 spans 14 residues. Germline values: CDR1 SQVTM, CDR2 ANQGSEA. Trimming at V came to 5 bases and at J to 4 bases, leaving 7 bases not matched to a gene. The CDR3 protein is CSVSDRETTGELFF. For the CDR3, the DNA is TGCAGCGTTAGCGACAGGGAGACCACCGGGGAGCTGTTTTTT.

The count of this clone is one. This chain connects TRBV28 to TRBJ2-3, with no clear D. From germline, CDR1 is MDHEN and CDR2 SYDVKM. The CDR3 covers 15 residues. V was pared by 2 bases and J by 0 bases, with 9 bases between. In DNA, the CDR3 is TGTGCCAGCAGTTTAGTCGGGTTTAGCACAGATACGCAGTATTTT. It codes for CASSLVGFSTDTQYF.

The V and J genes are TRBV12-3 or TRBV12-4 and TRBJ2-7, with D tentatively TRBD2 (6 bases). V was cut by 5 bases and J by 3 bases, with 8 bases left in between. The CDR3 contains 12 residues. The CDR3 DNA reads TGTGCCAGCAGTCCCGGGAGCTACGAGCAGTACTTC. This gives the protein CASSPGSYEQYF.

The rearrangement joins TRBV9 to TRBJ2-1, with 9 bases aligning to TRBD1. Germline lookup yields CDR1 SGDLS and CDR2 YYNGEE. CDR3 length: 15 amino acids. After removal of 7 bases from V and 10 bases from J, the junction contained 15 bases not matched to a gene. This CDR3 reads CASCGGDRVGREQFF. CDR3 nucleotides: TGTGCCAGCTGCGGTGGGGACAGGGTGGGACGGGAGCAGTTCTTC.

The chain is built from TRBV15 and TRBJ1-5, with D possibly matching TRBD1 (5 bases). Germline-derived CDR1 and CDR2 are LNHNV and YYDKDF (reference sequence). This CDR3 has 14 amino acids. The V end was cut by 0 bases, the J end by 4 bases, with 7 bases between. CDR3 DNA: TGTGCCACCAGCAGAGATCGGGGGAATCAGCCCCAGCATTTT. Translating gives CATSRDRGNQPQHF.

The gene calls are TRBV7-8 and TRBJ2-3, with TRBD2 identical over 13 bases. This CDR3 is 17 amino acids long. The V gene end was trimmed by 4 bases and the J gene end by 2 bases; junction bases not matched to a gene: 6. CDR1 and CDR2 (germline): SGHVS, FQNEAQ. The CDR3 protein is CASSSLTSGRYTDTQYF. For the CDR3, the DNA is TGTGCCAGCAGCTCCCTGACTAGCGGGAGGTACACAGATACGCAGTATTTT.

CDR3 bases: TGTGCCATCCGAGCTAGCGGGAGATCGTACAATGAGCAGTTCTTC. As protein: CAIRASGRSYNEQFF. J is TRBJ2-1 and V is TRBV10-3, with 10 positions matching TRBD2. CDR3 length: 15 residues. Unmatched junction bases numbered 8, after V lost 8 bases and J lost 4 bases. CDR1 and CDR2 (germline): ENHRY, SYGVKD.

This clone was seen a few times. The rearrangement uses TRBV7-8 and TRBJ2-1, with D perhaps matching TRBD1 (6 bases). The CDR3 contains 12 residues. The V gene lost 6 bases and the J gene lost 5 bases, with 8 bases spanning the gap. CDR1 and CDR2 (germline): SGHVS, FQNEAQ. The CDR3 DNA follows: TGTGCCAGCAGTCGACAGGACAATGAGCAGTTCTTC. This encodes CASSRQDNEQFF.

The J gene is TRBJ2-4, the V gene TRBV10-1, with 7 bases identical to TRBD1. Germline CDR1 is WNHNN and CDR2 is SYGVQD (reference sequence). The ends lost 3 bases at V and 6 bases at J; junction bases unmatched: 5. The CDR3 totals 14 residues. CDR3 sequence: CASSESGQANIQYF. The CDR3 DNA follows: TGCGCCAGCAGTGAATCCGGACAGGCAAACATTCAGTACTTC.

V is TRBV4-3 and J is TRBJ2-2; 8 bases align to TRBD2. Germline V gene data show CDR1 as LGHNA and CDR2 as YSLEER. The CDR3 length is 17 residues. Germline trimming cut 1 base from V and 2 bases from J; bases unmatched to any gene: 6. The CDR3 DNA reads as TGCGCCAGCAGCCAAGCAACTAGCGGACACAACACCGGGGAGCTGTTTTTT. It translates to CASSQATSGHNTGELFF.

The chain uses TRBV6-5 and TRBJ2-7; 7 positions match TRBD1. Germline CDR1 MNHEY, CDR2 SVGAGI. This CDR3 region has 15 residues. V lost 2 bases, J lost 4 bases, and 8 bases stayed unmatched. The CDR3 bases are TGTGCCAGCAGTTACCTCGGGACAGTAGAGTACGAGCAGTACTTC. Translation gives CASSYLGTVEYEQYF.

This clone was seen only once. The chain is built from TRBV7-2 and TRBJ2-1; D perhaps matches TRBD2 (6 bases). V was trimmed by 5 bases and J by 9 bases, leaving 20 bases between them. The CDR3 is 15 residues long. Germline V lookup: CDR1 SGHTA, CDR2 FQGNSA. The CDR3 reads CASSPQEASVSEQFF. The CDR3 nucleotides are TGTGCCAGCAGCCCACAGGAGGCTAGCGTTAGTGAGCAGTTCTTC.

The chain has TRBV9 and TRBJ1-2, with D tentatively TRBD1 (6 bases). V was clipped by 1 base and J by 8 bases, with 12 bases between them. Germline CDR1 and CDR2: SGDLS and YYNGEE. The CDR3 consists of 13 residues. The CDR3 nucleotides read TGTGCCAGCAGCGTACTTAACAGGGACGGCTACACCTTC. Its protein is CASSVLNRDGYTF.